Each of the 32 T cell receptor beta chains below was sequenced from the same sample in a study of blood T cell repertoires in COVID-19. Produced via immunoSEQ multiplex PCR; TCRdb's table is partial and in-frame only. The repertoire holds 250,000 to 300,000 clones, approximately 89% seen once, with roughly 10% in the top ten. Specimen: peripheral blood. The receptors were gathered from a woman aged 70-85 years with COVID-19, enrolled during active disease.

The rearrangement joins TRBV3-1 (or the pseudogene TRBV3-2) to TRBJ1-1; the D is unclear. Germline lookup yields CDR1 LGHDT and CDR2 YNNKEL (reference sequence). Trimming stripped 1 base from V and 7 bases from J, with 13 bases between. This CDR3 is built from 14 residues. The CDR3 loop is CASSQAGSSIEAFF. The CDR3 nucleotides read TGTGCCAGCAGCCAAGCGGGGTCGAGTATTGAAGCTTTCTTT.

This clone is a singleton in its sample. The rearrangement joins TRBV20-1 to TRBJ1-1; possible D gene TRBD1, 6 bases. The CDR3 is 11 amino acids. V lost 5 bases and J lost 5, with 9 bases in between. Germline CDR1 DFQATT, CDR2 SNEGSKA (reference sequence). The CDR3 region has the DNA TGCAGTGCTTTTGACAGGACTGAAGCTTTCTTT. Its translation: CSAFDRTEAFF.

This chain uses TRBV4-1 with TRBJ2-1; D may be TRBD1 (6 bases). Germline CDR1 reads MGHRA; CDR2 reads YSYEKL. There are 15 residues in the CDR3. Trimming removed 4 bases at V and 2 bases at J, with 12 bases between. CDR3 coding DNA: TGCGCCAGCAGCCCCGGACAGCGGACCTACAATGAGCAGTTCTTC. Encoded protein: CASSPGQRTYNEQFF.

V is TRBV28 and J is TRBJ1-2; TRBD1 is a possible D gene (5 bases). CDR3 length: 16 residues. Trimming pared 5 bases from V and 0 bases from J, leaving 16 bases between. CDR1 is MDHEN and CDR2 is SYDVKM in the germline V gene. For the CDR3, the DNA is TGTGCCAGCAGTCTGGACCCAGGGCAAGCTAACTATGGCTACACCTTC. It translates to CASSLDPGQANYGYTF.

Comment on this clone: An end of the junction differs from the germline gene, which may be a read error. The V call is TRBV7-9, the J call TRBJ2-5; 8 bases fit TRBD2. From germline, CDR1 is SEHNR and CDR2 FQNEAQ (reference sequence). There are 15 residues in the CDR3. DNA for the CDR3: TGTGCCAGCAGCGGAGTACTAGCGGTCGAGGAGATCCAGTACTTC. Encoded protein: CASSGVLAVEEIQYF.

V is TRBV28 and J is TRBJ2-7; 8 bases line up with TRBD1. Trimming at V came to 8 bases and at J to 3 bases, leaving 9 bases not matched to a gene. Germline loops: CDR1 MDHEN, CDR2 SYDVKM. The CDR3 is 14 residues long. The CDR3: CASWTRTGIYEQYF. CDR3 bases: TGTGCCAGCTGGACTCGGACAGGGATCTACGAGCAGTACTTC.

The genes are TRBV7-8 and TRBJ1-5, with 9 bases identical to TRBD1. CDR1 and CDR2 from the germline V gene are SGHVS and FQNEAQ. The CDR3 length is 15 residues. The junction had 7 bases not matched to a gene; V was cut back by 5 bases and J by 5 bases. This CDR3 reads CASSPRTGVDQPQHF. In DNA form, the CDR3 reads TGTGCCAGCAGCCCCAGGACAGGGGTTGATCAGCCCCAGCATTTT.

The chain joins TRBV18 to TRBJ2-5, with D possibly TRBD1 on 6 matching bases. Per germline, CDR1 KGHSH and CDR2 LQKENI. V was pared by 0 bases and J by 4 bases, with 9 bases between. The CDR3 has 14 residues. The CDR3 region has the DNA TGTGCCAGCTCACCACCAGTAGGGGGAGAGACCCAGTACTTC. It is translated as CASSPPVGGETQYF.

V usage is TRBV2 and J usage is TRBJ1-3; D is unresolved. The CDR3 loop spans 12 amino acids. The ends were cut back, 6 bases at V and 4 bases at J, with 7 bases in the middle. CDR1 SNHLY and CDR2 FYNNEI come from the germline V gene. The DNA for the CDR3 is TGTGCCAGCAGGGCTGGCGGAAACACCATATATTTT. It encodes CASRAGGNTIYF.

V usage is TRBV29-1 and J usage is TRBJ2-7, with 7 bases aligning to TRBD1. The CDR3 loop spans 13 amino acids. Germline V gene data show CDR1 as SQVTM and CDR2 as ANQGSEA. The junction had 9 bases not matched to a gene; V was cut back by 4 bases and J by 6 bases. Here the CDR3 reads CSVGRQGPGEQYF. The CDR3 DNA reads as TGCAGCGTTGGCAGACAGGGCCCCGGCGAGCAGTACTTC.

This clone occurred many times. J is TRBJ1-6 and V is TRBV28; possibly TRBD1 for D (5 bases). Germline V lookup: CDR1 MDHEN, CDR2 SYDVKM. The length of the CDR3 is 16 residues. V dropped 3 bases and J dropped 7 bases, with 16 bases sitting between them. The CDR3 protein is CASSLDLGTLNSPLHF. The CDR3, as DNA: TGTGCCAGCAGTTTGGACCTGGGGACTTTAAATTCACCCCTCCACTTT.

This clone was detected only once. The CDR3 here is CASSMDRVRHGYTF. DNA of the CDR3: TGCGCCAGCAGCATGGACAGGGTTCGGCATGGCTACACCTTC. The chain joins TRBV5-1 to TRBJ1-2, with TRBD1 identical over 8 bases. The germline gives CDR1 SGHRS, CDR2 YFSETQ. The J segment lost 6 bases and the V segment lost 4 bases, leaving 8 bases of the junction unmatched. The CDR3 has 14 amino acids.

The rearrangement joins TRBV6-4 to TRBJ1-5, with 7 nucleotides matching TRBD1. Looked up from germline, CDR1 is MRHNA and CDR2 is SNTAGT. The junction had 6 bases not matched to a gene; V was cut back by 4 bases and J by 9 bases. This CDR3 has 13 amino acids. The CDR3 reads CASSAFRQGPQHF. CDR3 DNA sequence: TGTGCCAGCAGTGCCTTCCGACAGGGGCCCCAGCATTTT.

The chain is built from TRBV19 and TRBJ2-6, with TRBD1 matching 7 bases. The CDR3 is 16 residues long. V gave up 5 bases and J gave up 0 bases; unmatched junction bases: 4. Germline CDR1 and CDR2: LNHDA and SQIVND (reference sequence). CDR3 loop: CASSFNRGSGANVLTF. The CDR3 DNA reads TGTGCCAGTAGTTTCAACAGGGGCTCTGGGGCCAACGTCCTGACTTTC.

The gene calls are TRBV6-2 or TRBV6-3 and TRBJ1-2; 11 bases match TRBD1. The CDR3 is 14 amino acids. Germline V gives CDR1 MNHEY, CDR2 SVGEGT. Trimming took 5 bases from V and 6 from J; bases not matched to a gene: 5. CDR3 DNA sequence: TGTGCCAGCAGTCGGGACAGGGGGTTCCATGGCTACACCTTC. Translation: CASSRDRGFHGYTF.

This clone was seen just once. The CDR3 loop is CASSYSGRDSIETQYF. For the CDR3, the DNA is TGTGCCAGCAGTTACTCGGGAAGGGACAGTATAGAGACCCAGTACTTC. The chain carries TRBV6-5 and TRBJ2-5; 7 positions match TRBD1. Germline V gene sequence: CDR1 MNHEY, CDR2 SVGAGI. V gave up 0 bases and J gave up 4 bases; unmatched junction bases: 8. The CDR3 spans 16 residues.

This sequence joins TRBV15 and TRBJ1-2, with TRBD1 identical over 7 bases. Germline trimming cut 0 bases from V and 7 bases from J; bases unmatched to any gene: 8. Germline CDR1 and CDR2: LNHNV and YYDKDF (reference sequence). CDR3 length: 15 amino acids. The CDR3 DNA reads as TGTGCCACCAGCAGAGATCGGGGACAGTCCTCTGGCTACACCTTC. Protein: CATSRDRGQSSGYTF.

The chain carries TRBV6-5 and TRBJ1-6; TRBD1 agrees at 9 bases. The CDR3 is 14 amino acids. The V and J ends lost 6 bases and 13 bases, in that order; junction bases with no gene match: 10. Germline values: CDR1 MNHEY, CDR2 SVGAGI. The CDR3 loop is CASRDRGGEGPLHF. The CDR3 nucleotides read TGTGCCAGCAGGGACAGGGGAGGGGAAGGTCCCCTCCACTTT.

V is TRBV6-2 or TRBV6-3 and J is TRBJ1-5; perhaps TRBD1 as D (5 bases). Germline V CDR1 and CDR2: MNHEY, SVGEGT. V gave up 0 bases and J gave up 6 bases, with 6 bases separating them. This CDR3 contains 13 residues. CDR3: CASSYSTVQPQHF. CDR3 nucleotides: TGTGCCAGCAGTTACTCGACAGTTCAGCCCCAGCATTTT.

This clone appeared once. The chain has TRBV28 and TRBJ1-2; D not resolved. V was cut by 3 bases and J by 4 bases, with 9 bases left in between. Germline CDR1 MDHEN, CDR2 SYDVKM. This CDR3 comprises 13 residues. CDR3 in DNA: TGTGCCAGCAGTTTGGGCTTCCTCTATGGCTACACCTTC. Its protein product is CASSLGFLYGYTF.

This chain connects TRBV5-8 to TRBJ1-5; D is perhaps TRBD1 (6 bases). V was cut by 0 bases and J by 7 bases, with 14 bases left in between. This CDR3 is built from 15 residues. Germline V CDR1 and CDR2: SGHTS, YDEGEE. CDR3 nucleotides: TGTGCCAGCAGCTTGGGAACAGGGTATGGGCAGCCCCAGCATTTT. Its translation: CASSLGTGYGQPQHF.

The chain is built from TRBV5-1 and TRBJ2-5, with D uncertain. The CDR3 is 11 amino acids. CDR1 is SGHRS, CDR2 YFSETQ, per germline. V gave up 0 bases and J gave up 5 bases, with 2 bases separating them. CDR3 in amino acids: CASSLAETQYF. The CDR3 DNA reads TGCGCCAGCAGCTTGGCTGAGACCCAGTACTTC.

This clone showed up just once. The chain couples TRBV18 to TRBJ2-3; TRBD2 matches at 9 bases. Per the germline V gene, CDR1 is KGHSH and CDR2 is LQKENI. The CDR3 runs to 16 residues. V shed 8 bases, J shed 1 base, and the junction held 10 bases outside the gene matches. CDR3 protein: CASPPAGGRGTDTQYF. CDR3 coding DNA: TGTGCCAGCCCTCCAGCGGGAGGCCGGGGCACAGATACGCAGTATTTT. The variable domain in full, with the rest retrieved from reference TRBV18 and TRBJ2-3, is NAGVMQNPRHLVRRRGQEARLRCSPMKGHSHVYWYRQLPEEGLKFMVYLQKENIIDESGMPKERFSAEFPKEGPSILRIQQVVRGDSAAYFCASPPAGGRGTDTQYFGPGTRLTVL.

The DNA for the CDR3 is TGTGCCAGCAGCTCCGGACTAGTAAGCTCCACAGATACGCAGTATTTT. Translating it yields CASSSGLVSSTDTQYF. J is TRBJ2-3 and V is TRBV5-4; TRBD2 matches at 7 bases. CDR3 length equals 16 residues. CDR1 and CDR2 (germline): SGHNT, YYREEE (reference sequence). The V and J ends lost 3 bases and 2 bases, in that order; junction bases with no gene match: 9.

V usage is TRBV4-2 and J usage is TRBJ2-3; 12 bases line up with TRBD2. The CDR3 contains 15 residues. CDR1 and CDR2 from the germline V gene are LGHNA and YNFKEQ. With V trimmed by 4 bases and J by 6 bases, 5 bases remained unmatched. The CDR3, as DNA: TGTGCCAGCAGCCGCGGGACTAGCGGGTTTGATACGCAGTATTTT. Translating it yields CASSRGTSGFDTQYF.

This chain links TRBV5-1 with TRBJ2-7; TRBD1 aligns across 8 bases. V dropped 0 bases and J dropped 2; count of bases not matched to a gene: 4. This CDR3 comprises 15 residues. Germline V lookup: CDR1 SGHRS, CDR2 YFSETQ. This chain's CDR3 is CASSLVSGGAYEQYF. Written as DNA, the CDR3 is TGCGCCAGCAGCTTGGTATCAGGGGGCGCCTACGAGCAGTACTTC.

The genes are TRBV5-1 and TRBJ1-1; D unresolved. V lost 3 bases, J lost 7 bases, and 7 bases lay in between. The CDR3 is 11 amino acids. Germline V lookup: CDR1 SGHRS, CDR2 YFSETQ. In DNA form, the CDR3 reads TGCGCCAGCAGCTCCCAGTATGAAGCTTTCTTT. This translates into CASSSQYEAFF.

This chain links TRBV2 with TRBJ2-1; 14 nucleotides align to TRBD2. The CDR3 runs to 15 residues. Per germline, CDR1 SNHLY and CDR2 FYNNEI. V dropped 6 bases and J dropped 6; count of bases not matched to a gene: 4. CDR3 region: CASRGTSGRSNEQFF. Written as DNA, the CDR3 is TGTGCCAGCAGAGGGACTAGCGGGAGATCCAATGAGCAGTTCTTC.

This clone was recorded once. This sequence joins TRBV20-1 and TRBJ1-6, with D maybe TRBD1 (6 bases). V was pared by 3 bases and J by 14 bases, with 17 bases between. Germline lookup yields CDR1 DFQATT and CDR2 SNEGSKA (reference sequence). The CDR3 runs 13 residues. The CDR3 coding sequence is TGCAGTGCTAGTTTCCAGGGGAAGGTGTCCCTCCACTTT. As protein: CSASFQGKVSLHF.

The chain carries TRBV5-6 and TRBJ2-7; TRBD2 aligns across 8 bases. The length of the CDR3 is 11 residues. The V gene's germline CDR1 is SGHDT and CDR2 YYEEEE. J was trimmed by 6 bases and V by 6 bases; bases with no gene match: 2. The CDR3 bases are TGTGCCAGCACCCGGGAGGGCGAGCAGTACTTC. Encoded protein: CASTREGEQYF.

The V call is TRBV4-1, the J call TRBJ2-5; 7 nucleotides agree with TRBD1. V shed 6 bases, J shed 2 bases, and the junction held 6 bases outside the gene matches. Looked up from germline, CDR1 is MGHRA and CDR2 is YSYEKL. This CDR3 contains 14 residues. The CDR3 region is CASSRTGDQETQYF. The CDR3 nucleotides are TGCGCCAGCAGTCGTACAGGGGATCAAGAGACCCAGTACTTC.

CDR3 sequence: CASSDWTGHGYTF. The CDR3 DNA reads TGTGCCAGCAGTGATTGGACAGGGCATGGCTACACCTTC. The chain couples TRBV6-1 to TRBJ1-2; 8 nucleotides match TRBD1. The CDR3 contains 13 residues. With 3 bases clipped from V and 6 bases from J, the junction kept 3 bases outside the gene matches. Germline V CDR1 and CDR2: MNHNS, SASEGT.